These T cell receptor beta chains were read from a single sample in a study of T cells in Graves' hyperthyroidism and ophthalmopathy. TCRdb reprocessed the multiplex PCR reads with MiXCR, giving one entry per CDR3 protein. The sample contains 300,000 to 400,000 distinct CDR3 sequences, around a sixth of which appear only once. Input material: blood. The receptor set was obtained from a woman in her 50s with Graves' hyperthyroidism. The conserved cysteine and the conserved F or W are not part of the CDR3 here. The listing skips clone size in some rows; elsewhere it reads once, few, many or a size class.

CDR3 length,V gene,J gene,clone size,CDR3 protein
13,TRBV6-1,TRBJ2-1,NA,ASSELGFSYNEQF
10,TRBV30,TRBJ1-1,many,AWSPGTGDFF
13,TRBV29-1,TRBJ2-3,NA,SVDRGTGGTDTQY
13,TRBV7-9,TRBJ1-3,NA,ASSLVRGSGNTIY
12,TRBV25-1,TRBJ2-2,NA,ASSVYSGAGELF
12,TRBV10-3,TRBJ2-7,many,AISEAGGTYEQY
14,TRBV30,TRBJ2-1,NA,AWSEGARGRFGEQF
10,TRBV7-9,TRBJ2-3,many,AGPRQGDTQY
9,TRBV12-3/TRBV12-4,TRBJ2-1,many,ASTELGEQF
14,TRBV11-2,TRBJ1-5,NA,ASSLAQGVGNQPQH
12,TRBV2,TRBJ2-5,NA,ASRRAGAEETQY
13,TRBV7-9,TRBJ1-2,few,ASSLVGALNYGYT
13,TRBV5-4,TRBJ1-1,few,ASSLSTGVATEAF
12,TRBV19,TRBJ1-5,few,ASSGTFEAGTQH
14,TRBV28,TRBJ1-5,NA,ASSLDFGTGGQPQH
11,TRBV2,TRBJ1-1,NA,ASRWRLNTEAF
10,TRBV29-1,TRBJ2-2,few,SVESATGQLF
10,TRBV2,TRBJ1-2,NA,ASSELPGGYT
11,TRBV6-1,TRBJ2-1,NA,ASRGDYFDEQF
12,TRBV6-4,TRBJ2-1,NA,ASSDGKEYNEQF
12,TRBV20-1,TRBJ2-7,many,SAGLDLPIYEQY
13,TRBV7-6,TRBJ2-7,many,ASSRRTSGPYEQY
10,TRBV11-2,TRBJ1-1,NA,ASSPQGFEAF
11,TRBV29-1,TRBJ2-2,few,SAEGGGAGELF
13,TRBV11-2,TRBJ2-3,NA,ASSHGTSGTNTQY
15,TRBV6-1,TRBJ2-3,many,ASIWLAGTDSTDTQY
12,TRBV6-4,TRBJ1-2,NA,ASSDSGQGRDYT
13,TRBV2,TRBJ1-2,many,ASSEEQGGTYGYT
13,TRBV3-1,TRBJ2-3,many,ASSQTSGSGDTQY
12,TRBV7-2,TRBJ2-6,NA,ASLASSGANVLT
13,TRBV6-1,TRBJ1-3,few,ASSDMTRSGNTIY
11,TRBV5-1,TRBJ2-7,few,ASSLEVFYEQY
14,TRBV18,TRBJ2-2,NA,ASSPPTGGTTGELF
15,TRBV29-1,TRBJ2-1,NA,SVEGGVAGGHHNEQF
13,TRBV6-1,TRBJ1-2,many,ASSEGRGSNYGYT
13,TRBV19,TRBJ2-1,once,ASTVEGQGDNEQF
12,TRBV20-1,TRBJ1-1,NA,SARDIGGLTEAF
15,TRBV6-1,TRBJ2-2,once,ASSGTVNRRNTGELF
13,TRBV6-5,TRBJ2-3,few,ASSRPAVGTDTQY
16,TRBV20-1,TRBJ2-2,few,SARAGLAGEGNTGELF
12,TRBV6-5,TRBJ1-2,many,ASSYGEGTYGYT
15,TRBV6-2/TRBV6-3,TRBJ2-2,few,ASSGTSGSLYTGGLF
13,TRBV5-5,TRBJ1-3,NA,ASSLARAPGNTIY
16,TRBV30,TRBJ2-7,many,AWSSPTGAGSGQYEQY
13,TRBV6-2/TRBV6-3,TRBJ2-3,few,ASSYEASGTDTQY
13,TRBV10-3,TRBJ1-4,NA,AISDDRDQGEKLF
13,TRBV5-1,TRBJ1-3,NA,ASSYAGTTGNTIY
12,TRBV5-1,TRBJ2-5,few,ASSLEGQQETQY